A selection of T cell receptor beta chains follows, all from one sample in a study of T cell repertoires in aging, cancer and after chemotherapy. TCRdb passed the multiplex PCR reads through MiXCR, listing each CDR3 protein once. The data hold some 7,700 distinct CDR3 sequences, with approximately 32% observed a single time. The sequencing sample was made of blood. The receptors derive from a human donor in good health. Each CDR3 is given with its conserved first and last residue. A D gene is named only where the DNA matches it firmly. Where a row states a size, it is once, few, many or the class of an expanded clone; other rows omit it.

length	V	size	D	J	CDR3	DNA
14	TRBV6-5	few	.	TRBJ2-1	CASRGDLGRDEQFF	TGTGCCAGCAGGGGAGACCTTGGGCGCGATGAGCAGTTCTTC
13	TRBV6-1	medium-sized	.	TRBJ1-6	CASRPDPVSPLHF	TGTGCCAGTCGACCTGACCCGGTTTCACCCCTCCACTTT
15	TRBV6-6	.	TRBD2	TRBJ2-3	CASSRRLAGEDTQYF	TGTGCCAGCAGTCGAAGACTAGCGGGGGAAGATACGCAGTATTTT
14	TRBV5-1	.	TRBD1	TRBJ2-5	CASGAGGAPETQYF	TGCGCCAGCGGAGCAGGGGGCGCGCCAGAGACCCAGTACTTC
19	TRBV20-1	.	TRBD1	TRBJ1-6	CSARRTFSVDRGVGSPLHF	TGCAGTGCCCGCCGGACTTTTAGTGTCGACAGGGGGGTGGGTTCACCCCTCCACTTT
17	TRBV4-3	.	.	TRBJ1-4	CASSQEVLGQRNEKLFF	TGTGCCAGCAGCCAAGAGGTTTTAGGACAGAGGAATGAAAAACTGTTTTTT
12	TRBV19	medium-sized	.	TRBJ2-2	CASRKGAGELFF	TGTGCCTCCAGAAAGGGAGCCGGGGAGCTGTTTTTT
16	TRBV12-3/TRBV12-4	.	TRBD1	TRBJ1-1	CASSLATGSRRAEAFF	TGTGCCAGCAGTTTAGCGACAGGGAGTAGGAGGGCTGAAGCTTTCTTT
16	TRBV5-6	.	TRBD1	TRBJ1-2	CASSLGTGDPLYGYTF	TGTGCCAGCAGCTTGGGGACAGGGGATCCCCTCTATGGCTACACCTTC
13	TRBV5-5	few	.	TRBJ1-1	CASLERVGTEAFF	TGTGCCTCATTGGAAAGGGTGGGCACTGAAGCTTTCTTT
15	TRBV28	few	.	TRBJ1-2	CATQLHRARNYGYTF	TGTGCCACTCAGTTGCATCGGGCACGTAACTATGGCTACACCTTC
14	TRBV7-6	.	.	TRBJ1-4	CASSLGAVNEKLFF	TGTGCCAGCAGCTTAGGGGCGGTTAATGAAAAACTGTTTTTT